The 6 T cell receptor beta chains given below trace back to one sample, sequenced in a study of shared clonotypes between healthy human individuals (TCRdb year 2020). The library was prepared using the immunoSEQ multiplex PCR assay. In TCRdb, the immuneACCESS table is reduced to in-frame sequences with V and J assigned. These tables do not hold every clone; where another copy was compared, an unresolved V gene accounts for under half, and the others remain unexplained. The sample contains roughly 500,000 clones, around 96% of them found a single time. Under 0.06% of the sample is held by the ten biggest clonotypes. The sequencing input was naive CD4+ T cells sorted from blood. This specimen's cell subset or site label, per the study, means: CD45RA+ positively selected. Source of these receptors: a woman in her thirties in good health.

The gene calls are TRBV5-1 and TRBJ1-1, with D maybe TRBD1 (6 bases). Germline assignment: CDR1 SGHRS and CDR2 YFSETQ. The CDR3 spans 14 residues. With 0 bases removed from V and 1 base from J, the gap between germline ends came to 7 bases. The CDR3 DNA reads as TGCGCCAGCAGCTTGGAGGGGGAGAACACTGAAGCTTTCTTT. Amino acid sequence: CASSLEGENTEAFF. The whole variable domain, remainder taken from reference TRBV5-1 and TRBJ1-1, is KAGVTQTPRYLIKTRGQQVTLSCSPISGHRSVSWYQQTPGQGLQFLFEYFSETQRNKGNFPGRFSGRQFSNSRSEMNVSTLELGDSALYLCASSLEGENTEAFFGQGTRLTVV.

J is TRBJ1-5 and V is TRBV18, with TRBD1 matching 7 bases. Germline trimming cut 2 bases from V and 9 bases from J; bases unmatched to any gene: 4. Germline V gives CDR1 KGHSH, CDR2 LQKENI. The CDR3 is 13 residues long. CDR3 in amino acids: CASSPDRDRPQHF. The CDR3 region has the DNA TGTGCCAGCTCACCAGACAGGGATCGGCCCCAGCATTTT.

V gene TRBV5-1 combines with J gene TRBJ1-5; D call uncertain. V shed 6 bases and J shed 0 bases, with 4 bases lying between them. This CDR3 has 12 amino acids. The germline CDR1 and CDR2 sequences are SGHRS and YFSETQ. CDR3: CASNYSNQPQHF. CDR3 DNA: TGCGCCAGCAACTATAGCAATCAGCCCCAGCATTTT.

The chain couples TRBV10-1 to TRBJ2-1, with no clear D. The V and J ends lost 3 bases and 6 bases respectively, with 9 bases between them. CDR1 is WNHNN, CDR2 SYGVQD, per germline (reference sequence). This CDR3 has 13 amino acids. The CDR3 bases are TGCGCCAGCAGTGATAAGGTCTTCAATGAGCAGTTCTTC. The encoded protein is CASSDKVFNEQFF.

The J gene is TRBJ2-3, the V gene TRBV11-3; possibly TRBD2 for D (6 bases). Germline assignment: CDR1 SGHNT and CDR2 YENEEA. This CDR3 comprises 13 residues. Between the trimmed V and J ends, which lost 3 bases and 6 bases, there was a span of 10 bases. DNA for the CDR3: TGTGCCAGCAGCTTGAATGGGGGGGATACGCAGTATTTT. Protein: CASSLNGGDTQYF.

CDR3 nucleotide sequence: TGTGCCAGCAGCTTTCCTAGCGGAAACTCTGGGGCCAACGTCCTGACTTTC. Protein: CASSFPSGNSGANVLTF. The chain combines TRBV7-9 with TRBJ2-6; 7 nucleotides line up with TRBD2. The CDR3 runs 17 residues. Germline CDR1 is SEHNR and CDR2 is FQNEAQ (reference sequence). J was trimmed by 0 bases and V by 3 bases; bases with no gene match: 5. Using reference TRBV7-9 and TRBJ2-6 for the parts outside the CDR3, the full variable domain is DTGVSQNPRHKITKRGQNVTFRCDPISEHNRLYWYRQTLGQGPEFLTYFQNEAQLEKSRLLSDRFSAERPKGSFSTLEIQRTEQGDSAMYLCASSFPSGNSGANVLTFGAGSRLTVL.